A single T cell receptor (beta chain) is shown here with its context. Its target is not known. Sequencing of TCR beta was performed on blood CD8+ T cells and on blood CD4+ T cells. While CD8+ and CD4+ T cells were isolated negatively, TEMRA cells were enriched by FACS. The RNA, about 0.5 to 1 ug, was put through reverse transcription using random hexamers. Amplification of TCR beta CDR3 by immunoSEQ multiplex PCR spanned 54 Vbeta and 13 Jbeta. TCRdb itself ran the immunoSEQ multiplex PCR reads through MiXCR, one entry per CDR3 protein. Of fewer than 350,000 distinct CDR3 sequences listed, approximately 85% are singletons. This sample stems from a study of CD8 T cells in Susac syndrome. V shed 0 bases and J 0 bases; nucleotides not matched to a gene: 6. Germline lookup yields CDR1 DFQATT and CDR2 SNEGSKA (reference sequence). The CDR3 spans 17 residues. Study outcomes and limitations: TCR sequencing and HLA analysis covered a relatively small number of individuals.

This clonotype was sampled from a human donor with multiple sclerosis. The chain joins TRBV20-1 to TRBJ2-3; 10 nucleotides agree with TRBD2. What was sequenced was CD8+ T cells from PBMCs. The CDR3 coding sequence is TGCAGTGCTAGAGATAGAGGACTAGCGGTTAGCACAGATACGCAGTATTTT. Protein sequence: CSARDRGLAVSTDTQYF.